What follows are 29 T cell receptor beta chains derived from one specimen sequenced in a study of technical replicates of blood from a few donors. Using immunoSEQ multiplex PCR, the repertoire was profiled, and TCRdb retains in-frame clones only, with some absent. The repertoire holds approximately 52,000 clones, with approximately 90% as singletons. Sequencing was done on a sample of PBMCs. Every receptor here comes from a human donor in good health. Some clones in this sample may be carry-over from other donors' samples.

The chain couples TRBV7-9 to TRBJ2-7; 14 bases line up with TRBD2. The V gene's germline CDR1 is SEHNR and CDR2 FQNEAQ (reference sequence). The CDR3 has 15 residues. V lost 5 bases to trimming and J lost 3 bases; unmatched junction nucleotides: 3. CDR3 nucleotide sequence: TGTGCCAGCAGCGCTGGGACTAGCGGGAGCTACGAGCAGTACTTC. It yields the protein CASSAGTSGSYEQYF.

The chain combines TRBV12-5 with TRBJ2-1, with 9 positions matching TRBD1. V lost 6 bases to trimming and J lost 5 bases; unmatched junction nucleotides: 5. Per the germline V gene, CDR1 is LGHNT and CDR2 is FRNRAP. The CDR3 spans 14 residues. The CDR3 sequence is CASGPGQGNNEQFF. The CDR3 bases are TGTGCTAGTGGGCCGGGACAGGGAAACAATGAGCAGTTCTTC.

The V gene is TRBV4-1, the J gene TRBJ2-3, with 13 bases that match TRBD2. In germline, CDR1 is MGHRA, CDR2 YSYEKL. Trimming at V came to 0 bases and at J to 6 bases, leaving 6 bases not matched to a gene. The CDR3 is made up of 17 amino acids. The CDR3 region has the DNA TGCGCCAGCAGCCAAGATGAGACTAGCGGGGGGTGGGATACGCAGTATTTT. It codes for CASSQDETSGGWDTQYF.

The CDR3 DNA follows: TGTGCCAGTAGTTTACAGGTTACCTACGAGCAGTACTTC. This gives the protein CASSLQVTYEQYF. The J gene is TRBJ2-7, the V gene TRBV19; perhaps TRBD1 as D (5 bases). V was trimmed by 5 bases and J by 2 bases, leaving 10 bases between them. Germline loops: CDR1 LNHDA, CDR2 SQIVND (reference sequence). The CDR3 covers 13 residues.

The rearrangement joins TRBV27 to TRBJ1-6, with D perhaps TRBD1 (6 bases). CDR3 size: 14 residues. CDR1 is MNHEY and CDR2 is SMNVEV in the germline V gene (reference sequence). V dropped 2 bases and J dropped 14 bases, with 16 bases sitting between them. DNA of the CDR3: TGTGCCAGCAGTTTAGATGGGGGCCTAAGTTCCCTCCACTTT. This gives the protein CASSLDGGLSSLHF.

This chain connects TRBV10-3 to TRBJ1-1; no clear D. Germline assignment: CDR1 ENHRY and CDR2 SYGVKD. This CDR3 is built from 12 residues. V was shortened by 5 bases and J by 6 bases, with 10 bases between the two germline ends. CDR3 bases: TGTGCCATCAGTCCCTCCTCAGCTGAAGCTTTCTTT. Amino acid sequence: CAISPSSAEAFF.

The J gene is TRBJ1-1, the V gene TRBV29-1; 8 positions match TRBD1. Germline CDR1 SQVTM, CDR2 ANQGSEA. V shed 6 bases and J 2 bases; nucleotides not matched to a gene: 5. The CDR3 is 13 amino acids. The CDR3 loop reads CSVRGQGNTEAFF. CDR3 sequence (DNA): TGCAGCGTCCGAGGACAGGGAAACACTGAAGCTTTCTTT.

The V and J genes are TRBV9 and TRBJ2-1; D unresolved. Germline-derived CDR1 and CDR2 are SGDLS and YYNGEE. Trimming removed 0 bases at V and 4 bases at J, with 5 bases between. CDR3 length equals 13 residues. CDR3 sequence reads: CASSVDLYNEQFF. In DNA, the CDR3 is TGTGCCAGCAGCGTAGACTTATACAATGAGCAGTTCTTC.

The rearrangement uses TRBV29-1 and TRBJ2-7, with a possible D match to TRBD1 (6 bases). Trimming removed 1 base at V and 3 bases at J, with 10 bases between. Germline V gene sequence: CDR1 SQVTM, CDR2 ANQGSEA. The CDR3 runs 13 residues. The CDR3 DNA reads TGCAGCGTTGAAGGGGGGCTTCGCTACGAGCAGTACTTC. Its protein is CSVEGGLRYEQYF.

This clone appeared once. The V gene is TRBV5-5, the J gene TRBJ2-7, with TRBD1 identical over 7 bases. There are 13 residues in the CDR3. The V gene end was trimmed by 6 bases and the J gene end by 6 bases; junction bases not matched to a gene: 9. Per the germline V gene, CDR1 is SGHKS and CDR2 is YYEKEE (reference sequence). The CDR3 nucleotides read TGTGCCAGCAAAAAGACAGGGAGTGGCGAGCAGTACTTC. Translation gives CASKKTGSGEQYF. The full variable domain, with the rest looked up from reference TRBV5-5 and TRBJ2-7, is DAGVTQSPTHLIKTRGQQVTLRCSPISGHKSVSWYQQVLGQGPQFIFQYYEKEERGRGNFPDRFSARQFPNYSSELNVNALLLGDSALYLCASKKTGSGEQYFGPGTRLTVT.

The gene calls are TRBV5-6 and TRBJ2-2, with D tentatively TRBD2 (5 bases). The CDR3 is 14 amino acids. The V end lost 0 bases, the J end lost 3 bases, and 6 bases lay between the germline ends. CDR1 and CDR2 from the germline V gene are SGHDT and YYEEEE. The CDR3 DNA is TGTGCCAGCAGCTTGGGGGAGTACACCGGGGAGCTGTTTTTT. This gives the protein CASSLGEYTGELFF.

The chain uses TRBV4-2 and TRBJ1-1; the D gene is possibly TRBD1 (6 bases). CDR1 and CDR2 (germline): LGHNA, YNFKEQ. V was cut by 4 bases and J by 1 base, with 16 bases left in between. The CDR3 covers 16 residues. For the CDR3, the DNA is TGTGCCAGCAGCCCCCGGTGGGGGCAAGAGAACACTGAAGCTTTCTTT. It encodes CASSPRWGQENTEAFF.

DNA of the CDR3: TGTGCCAGCAGCTTCACCGGGACTAGCGGGGGGTTTCAGACCCAGTACTTC. Protein: CASSFTGTSGGFQTQYF. This sequence joins TRBV5-4 and TRBJ2-5; 15 bases align to TRBD2. Losses at the gene ends were 2 bases for V and 6 bases for J; bases not matched to a gene: 8. Germline V CDR1 and CDR2: SGHNT, YYREEE (reference sequence). This CDR3 is built from 17 residues.

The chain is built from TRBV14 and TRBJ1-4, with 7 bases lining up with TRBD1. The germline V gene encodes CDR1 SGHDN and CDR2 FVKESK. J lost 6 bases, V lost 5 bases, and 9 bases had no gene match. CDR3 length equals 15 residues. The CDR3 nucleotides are TGTGCCAGCAGCACCACAGGGGCCGTGTATGAAAAACTGTTTTTT. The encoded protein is CASSTTGAVYEKLFF.

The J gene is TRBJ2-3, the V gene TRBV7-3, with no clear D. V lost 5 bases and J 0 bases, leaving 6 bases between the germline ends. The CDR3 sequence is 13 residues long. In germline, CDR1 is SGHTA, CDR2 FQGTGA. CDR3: CASSPSSTDTQYF. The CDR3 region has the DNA TGTGCCAGCAGCCCTTCCAGCACAGATACGCAGTATTTT.

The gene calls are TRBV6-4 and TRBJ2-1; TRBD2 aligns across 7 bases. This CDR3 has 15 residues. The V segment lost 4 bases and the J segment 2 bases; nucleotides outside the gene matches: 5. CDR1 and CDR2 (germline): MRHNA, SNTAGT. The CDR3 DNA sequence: TGTGCCAGCAGTGCCCTAGCGGCCCCCTACAATGAGCAGTTCTTC. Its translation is CASSALAAPYNEQFF.

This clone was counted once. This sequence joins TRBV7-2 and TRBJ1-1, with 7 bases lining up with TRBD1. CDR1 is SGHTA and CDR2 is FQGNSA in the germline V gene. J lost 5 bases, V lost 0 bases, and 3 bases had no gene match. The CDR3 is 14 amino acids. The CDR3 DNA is TGTGCCAGCAGCTTAGCAAACAGGGGAACTGAAGCTTTCTTT. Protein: CASSLANRGTEAFF.

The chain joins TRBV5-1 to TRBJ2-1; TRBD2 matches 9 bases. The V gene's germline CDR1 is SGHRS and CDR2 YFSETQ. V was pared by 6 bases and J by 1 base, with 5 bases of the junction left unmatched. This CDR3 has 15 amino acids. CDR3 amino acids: CASMGLAGSYNEQFF. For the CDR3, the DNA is TGCGCCAGCATGGGGCTAGCGGGGTCCTACAATGAGCAGTTCTTC.

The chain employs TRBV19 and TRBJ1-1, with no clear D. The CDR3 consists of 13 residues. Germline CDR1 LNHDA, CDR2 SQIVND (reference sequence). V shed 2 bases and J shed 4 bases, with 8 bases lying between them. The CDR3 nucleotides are TGTGCCAGTAGTATATATGGCTCCACTGAAGCTTTCTTT. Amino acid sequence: CASSIYGSTEAFF.

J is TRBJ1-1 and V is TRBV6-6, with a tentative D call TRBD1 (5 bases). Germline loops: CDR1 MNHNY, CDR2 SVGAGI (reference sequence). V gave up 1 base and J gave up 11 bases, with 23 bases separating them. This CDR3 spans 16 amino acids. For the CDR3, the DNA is TGTGCCAGCAGTTACTACGGCGATGACAGAAGGGTATGGGCTTTCTTT. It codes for CASSYYGDDRRVWAFF.

The CDR3 reads CASSAGVVYNEQFF. DNA of the CDR3: TGTGCCAGCAGCGCAGGGGTCGTGTACAATGAGCAGTTCTTC. The chain is built from TRBV4-2 and TRBJ2-1, with a tentative D call TRBD1 (6 bases). The CDR3 spans 14 residues. Trimming shortened V by 5 bases and J by 4 bases, and 12 bases separated the two germline ends. CDR1 is LGHNA, CDR2 YNFKEQ, per germline.

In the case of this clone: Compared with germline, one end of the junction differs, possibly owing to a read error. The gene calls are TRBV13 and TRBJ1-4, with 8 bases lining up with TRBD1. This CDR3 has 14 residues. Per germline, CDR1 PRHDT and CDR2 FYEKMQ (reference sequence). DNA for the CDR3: TGTGCCAGCAGATTAGCAGGGGGCAATGAAAAACTGTTTTTT. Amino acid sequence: CASRLAGGNEKLFF. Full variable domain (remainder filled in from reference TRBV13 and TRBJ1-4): AAGVIQSPRHLIKEKRETATLKCYPIPRHDTVYWYQQGPGQDPQFLISFYEKMQSDKGSIPDRFSAQQFSDYHSELNMSSLELGDSALYFCASRLAGGNEKLFFGSGTQLSVL.

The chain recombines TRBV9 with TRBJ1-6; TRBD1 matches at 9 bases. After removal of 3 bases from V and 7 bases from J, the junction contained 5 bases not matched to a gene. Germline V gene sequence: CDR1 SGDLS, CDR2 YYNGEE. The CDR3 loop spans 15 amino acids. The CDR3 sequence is CASSDGTGLNSPLHF. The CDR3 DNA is TGTGCCAGCAGCGACGGGACAGGGCTAAATTCACCCCTCCACTTT.

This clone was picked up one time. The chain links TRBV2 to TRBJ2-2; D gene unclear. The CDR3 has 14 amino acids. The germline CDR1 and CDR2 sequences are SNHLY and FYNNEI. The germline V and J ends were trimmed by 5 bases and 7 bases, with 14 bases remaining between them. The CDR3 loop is CASSLVPVGGELFF. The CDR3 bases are TGTGCCAGCAGTCTAGTACCAGTAGGCGGGGAGCTGTTTTTT.

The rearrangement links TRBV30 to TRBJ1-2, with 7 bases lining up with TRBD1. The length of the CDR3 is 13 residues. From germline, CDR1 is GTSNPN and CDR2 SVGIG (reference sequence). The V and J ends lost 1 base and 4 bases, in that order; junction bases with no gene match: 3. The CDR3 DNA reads TGTGCCTGGAGTGGGGGACAGATCTATGGCTACACCTTC. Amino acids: CAWSGGQIYGYTF. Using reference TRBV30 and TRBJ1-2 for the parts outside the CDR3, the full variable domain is SQTIHQWPATLVQPVGSPLSLECTVEGTSNPNLYWYRQAAGRGLQLLFYSVGIGQISSEVPQNLSASRPQDRQFILSSKKLLLSDSGFYLCAWSGGQIYGYTFGSGTRLTVV.

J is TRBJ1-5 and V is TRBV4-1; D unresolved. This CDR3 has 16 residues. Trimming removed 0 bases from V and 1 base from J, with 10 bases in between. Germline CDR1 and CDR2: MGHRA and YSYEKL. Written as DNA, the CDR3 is TGCGCCAGCAGCCAAGAAGCGGAGGTCAGCAATCAGCCCCAGCATTTT. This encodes CASSQEAEVSNQPQHF.

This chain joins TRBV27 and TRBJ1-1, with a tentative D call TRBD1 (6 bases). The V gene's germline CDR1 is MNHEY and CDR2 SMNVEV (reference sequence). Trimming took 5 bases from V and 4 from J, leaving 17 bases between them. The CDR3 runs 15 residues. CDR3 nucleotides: TGTGCCAGCAGTCCCCGCGGGGGCGGTTTCACTGAAGCTTTCTTT. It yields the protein CASSPRGGGFTEAFF.

The CDR3 sequence: CATSREAGGTYEQYF. The CDR3 DNA sequence: TGTGCCACCAGCAGAGAAGCAGGGGGGACCTACGAGCAGTACTTC. The chain joins TRBV15 to TRBJ2-7; D perhaps matches TRBD1 (7 bases). Trimming stripped 0 bases from V and 2 bases from J, with 11 bases between. CDR3 size: 15 residues. CDR1 and CDR2 from the germline V gene are LNHNV and YYDKDF (reference sequence).

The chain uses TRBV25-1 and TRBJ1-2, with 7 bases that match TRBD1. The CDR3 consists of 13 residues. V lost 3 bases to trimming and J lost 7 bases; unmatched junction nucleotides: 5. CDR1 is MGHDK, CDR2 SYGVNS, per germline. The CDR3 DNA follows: TGTGCCAGCAGTGAGCCGACAGGGTTTGGCTACACCTTC. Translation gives CASSEPTGFGYTF.